Each of the 8 T cell receptor beta chains below was sequenced from the same sample in a study of blood T cell repertoires in COVID-19. TCRdb keeps only in-frame clones here, not all; method: immunoSEQ multiplex PCR. Of about 35,000 clones in the sample, 75% to 85% were seen once. Sequencing input: peripheral blood. Source of these receptors: a woman aged 65 to 85 with acute or convalescent COVID-19.

This clone has only one observation. J is TRBJ1-1 and V is TRBV19, with 8 nucleotides matching TRBD1. This CDR3 is 14 amino acids long. With V trimmed by 6 bases and J by 1 base, 4 bases remained unmatched. Per germline, CDR1 LNHDA and CDR2 SQIVND (reference sequence). The CDR3 sequence is CASRTGEGNTEAFF. The CDR3, as DNA: TGTGCCAGTAGGACAGGGGAGGGGAACACTGAAGCTTTCTTT.

This clone appeared a single time. The V and J genes are TRBV6-5 and TRBJ2-5, with TRBD2 identical over 9 bases. Trimming cost V 5 bases and J 4 bases; bases outside gene matches: 8. The germline CDR1 and CDR2 sequences are MNHEY and SVGAGI. The CDR3 extends over 15 amino acids. The CDR3 bases are TGTGCCAGCAGTACCTATAGCGGGGGCCCAGAGACCCAGTACTTC. Protein: CASSTYSGGPETQYF.

This chain uses TRBV7-6 with TRBJ2-3; 13 bases align to TRBD2. CDR1 SGHVS and CDR2 FNYEAQ come from the germline V gene. Unmatched junction bases numbered 3, after V lost 2 bases and J lost 4 bases. This CDR3 is built from 16 residues. For the CDR3, the DNA is TGTGCCAGCAGCTTACTACTAGCGGGGGGGTCAGATACGCAGTATTTT. Translating gives CASSLLLAGGSDTQYF.

The chain carries TRBV4-1 and TRBJ2-7, with 7 nucleotides matching TRBD1. The CDR3 loop spans 15 amino acids. V dropped 0 bases and J dropped 4; count of bases not matched to a gene: 6. Germline V gives CDR1 MGHRA, CDR2 YSYEKL. CDR3 in amino acids: CASSQESRGKYEQYF. The CDR3 nucleotides are TGCGCCAGCAGCCAAGAAAGCAGGGGGAAGTACGAGCAGTACTTC.

The chain joins TRBV18 to TRBJ1-4; possible D gene TRBD1, 5 bases. The germline V gene encodes CDR1 KGHSH and CDR2 LQKENI. V lost 1 base, J lost 8 bases, and 14 bases lay in between. The CDR3 length is 15 residues. This chain's CDR3 is CASSPRGRVEEKLFF. The CDR3 DNA reads as TGTGCCAGCTCACCACGGGGGAGGGTTGAAGAAAAACTGTTTTTT.

The genes are TRBV9 and TRBJ2-7; 8 positions agree with TRBD2. V lost 3 bases to trimming and J lost 0 bases; unmatched junction nucleotides: 5. Germline V gene sequence: CDR1 SGDLS, CDR2 YYNGEE. CDR3 length: 15 amino acids. The CDR3 DNA follows: TGTGCCAGCAGCGCGGGGGGGTCCCTCTCCTACGAGCAGTACTTC. Protein sequence: CASSAGGSLSYEQYF.

This clone was recorded once. This chain connects TRBV29-1 to TRBJ2-3; 14 bases line up with TRBD2. Germline V gene data show CDR1 as SQVTM and CDR2 as ANQGSEA. V was pared by 7 bases and J by 4 bases, with 10 bases of the junction left unmatched. This CDR3 comprises 16 residues. DNA for the CDR3: TGCAGCGCAGCGGGACTAGCGGGAGCTGGCGCAGATACGCAGTATTTT. It translates to CSAAGLAGAGADTQYF.

V is TRBV3-1 (or the pseudogene TRBV3-2) and J is TRBJ2-3, with 10 bases aligning to TRBD2. This CDR3 is built from 19 residues. Losses at the gene ends were 0 bases for V and 4 bases for J; bases not matched to a gene: 13. The germline CDR1 and CDR2 sequences are LGHDT and YNNKEL (reference sequence). CDR3 protein: CASSQEILAASGGPDTQYF. Written as DNA, the CDR3 is TGTGCCAGCAGCCAAGAAATCTTGGCGGCTAGCGGGGGACCAGATACGCAGTATTTT.